This T cell receptor beta chain was sequenced in a study of OX40 agonist ivuxolimab in advanced cancers. Whole-study results and caveats: It was also the case that some nonresponders had low normalized T-cell clonal expansion.

Profiling relied on immunoSEQ multiplex PCR, and the TCRdb table lists in-frame clones only, not all of them. The sample has fewer than 70,000 clones; 75% to 90% are singletons. This clone has only one observation. Its antigen remains unidentified. Sampling times: baseline, cycle 4 day 1, cycle 7 day 1. After removal of 5 bases from V and 2 bases from J, the junction contained 5 bases not matched to a gene. Germline CDR1 SSHAT, CDR2 FNYEAQ (reference sequence). The CDR3 runs to 15 residues. This sequence joins TRBV7-7 and TRBJ2-3; TRBD2 agrees at 9 bases. The specimen was CD4+ or CD8+ T cells sorted from blood, collected in a trial of the OX40 agonist ivuxolimab. This TCR derives from an adult with an advanced solid tumor such as melanoma, head and neck, liver or kidney cancer. CDR3 amino acids: CASSPGLATTDTQYF. The CDR3 coding sequence is TGTGCCAGCAGCCCAGGACTAGCGACCACAGATACGCAGTATTTT. Based on the CDR3 plus reference TRBV7-7 and TRBJ2-3, the full variable domain is GAGVSQSPRYKVTKRGQDVTLRCDPISSHATLYWYQQALGQGPEFLTYFNYEAQPDKSGLPSDRFSAERPEGSISTLTIQRTEQRDSAMYRCASSPGLATTDTQYFGPGTRLTVL.